Presented here are 19 T cell receptor beta chains from one specimen sequenced in a study of CD8+ T cells in alopecia areata. Sequencing relied on a cDNA template that was reverse transcribed from extracted RNA. Clones were sequenced by immunoSEQ multiplex PCR, and TCRdb holds only the in-frame ones, with some missing. The sample records 150,000 to 250,000 clones, roughly three fifths being singletons. Indicated treatment: oral pan-JAK inhibitor, 5-10 mg twice daily. This specimen consisted of CD4+ T cells sorted from blood, obtained at week 4, from a patient treated with tofacitinib. The receptors were gathered from a human donor with alopecia areata.

The chain combines TRBV6-6 with TRBJ2-5; the D call may be TRBD1 or TRBD2 (5 bases each). V lost 10 bases and J 5 bases, leaving 17 bases between the germline ends. Germline V gene lookup returns CDR1 MNHNY and CDR2 SVGAGI (reference sequence). The CDR3 spans 13 residues. In DNA form, the CDR3 reads TGTGCCACCGCTAAACGGGGCTTGGAGACCCAGTACTTC. It yields the protein CATAKRGLETQYF.

The chain couples TRBV29-1 to TRBJ1-1; D remains unclear. Germline V gene sequence: CDR1 SQVTM, CDR2 ANQGSEA. The CDR3 has 11 amino acids. V lost 4 bases to trimming and J lost 5 bases, with 8 bases between them. The CDR3 nucleotides read TGCAGCGTTGTATGGGGAACTGAAGCTTTCTTT. Its protein product is CSVVWGTEAFF.

A few counts support this clone. The chain combines TRBV12-5 with TRBJ2-7; 7 nucleotides align to TRBD1. The V and J ends lost 6 bases and 2 bases, in that order; junction bases with no gene match: 4. The length of the CDR3 is 13 residues. Germline loops: CDR1 LGHNT, CDR2 FRNRAP. As DNA, the CDR3 is TGTGCTAGTGGCCCGGGGACAGCCTACGAGCAGTACTTC. Protein sequence: CASGPGTAYEQYF.

The gene calls are TRBV2 and TRBJ2-3, with TRBD1 matching over 11 bases. The CDR3 runs to 15 residues. Germline-derived CDR1 and CDR2 are SNHLY and FYNNEI. With V trimmed by 4 bases and J by 6 bases, 6 bases remained unmatched. The CDR3 loop is CASSGPGQGGDTQYF. The CDR3 DNA is TGTGCCAGCAGTGGTCCGGGACAGGGGGGTGATACGCAGTATTTT.

The chain carries TRBV2 and TRBJ1-5, with D uncertain. The CDR3 totals 14 residues. The germline V gene encodes CDR1 SNHLY and CDR2 FYNNEI. The V end was cut by 4 bases, the J end by 5 bases, with 12 bases between. CDR3 residues: CASSGRSFYQPQHF. CDR3 bases: TGTGCCAGCAGTGGGCGATCATTCTATCAGCCCCAGCATTTT.

The chain uses TRBV29-1 and TRBJ2-7; D gene ambiguous. CDR3 size: 11 residues. V lost 6 bases and J 2 bases, leaving 8 bases between the germline ends. Germline lookup yields CDR1 SQVTM and CDR2 ANQGSEA. CDR3 nucleotides: TGCAGCGTGCCGGGTACCTACGAGCAGTACTTC. Translating gives CSVPGTYEQYF.

The V gene is TRBV9, the J gene TRBJ2-5, with 9 bases fitting TRBD1. The CDR3 has 14 residues. V shed 2 bases and J 3 bases; nucleotides not matched to a gene: 2. Germline V lookup: CDR1 SGDLS, CDR2 YYNGEE. CDR3 loop: CASSVRTGEETQYF. Here the CDR3 DNA reads TGTGCCAGCAGCGTCAGGACAGGGGAAGAGACCCAGTACTTC.

This clone appeared a single time. The chain carries TRBV11-2 and TRBJ1-2; 7 nucleotides align to TRBD1. This CDR3 has 13 amino acids. V lost 4 bases to trimming and J lost 8 bases; unmatched junction nucleotides: 7. Per the germline V gene, CDR1 is SGHAT and CDR2 is FQNNGV. CDR3 region: CASSYGQAGGYTF. CDR3 bases: TGTGCCAGCAGCTACGGACAGGCTGGAGGCTACACCTTC.

This clone was counted a few times. This chain connects TRBV29-1 to TRBJ1-2; D not resolved. Germline lookup yields CDR1 SQVTM and CDR2 ANQGSEA. Trimming shortened V by 4 bases and J by 7 bases, and 22 bases separated the two germline ends. The CDR3 sequence is 15 residues long. The CDR3 sequence is CSVGSPVRLEVGYTF. As DNA, the CDR3 is TGCAGCGTTGGGTCCCCGGTTAGATTAGAAGTTGGCTACACCTTC.

A word on this clone: Other DNA sequences of this sample code for an identical CDR3. J is TRBJ2-3 and V is TRBV20-1; the D is unclear. The CDR3 is 11 residues long. Germline loops: CDR1 DFQATT, CDR2 SNEGSKA (reference sequence). Trimming shortened V by 3 bases and J by 3 bases, and 4 bases separated the two germline ends. The CDR3 sequence is CSARGTDTQYF. DNA of the CDR3: TGCAGTGCTAGGGGGACAGATACGCAGTATTTT.

The chain is built from TRBV9 and TRBJ2-5; no reliable D call. The V end lost 4 bases, the J end lost 3 bases, and 13 bases lay between the germline ends. This CDR3 has 14 residues. Germline CDR1 SGDLS, CDR2 YYNGEE. The CDR3 sequence: CASSPRPSEETQYF. The CDR3 region has the DNA TGTGCCAGCAGCCCTCGCCCCTCTGAAGAGACCCAGTACTTC.

The chain carries TRBV5-1 and TRBJ2-7, with 8 bases identical to TRBD1. The V and J ends lost 0 bases and 3 bases, in that order; junction bases with no gene match: 5. The CDR3 is 15 residues long. Per the germline V gene, CDR1 is SGHRS and CDR2 is YFSETQ. In nucleotides, the CDR3 is TGCGCCAGCAGCTTGGGAGGGACAGGCCGCTACGAGCAGTACTTC. This translates into CASSLGGTGRYEQYF.

J is TRBJ2-7 and V is TRBV4-1; possibly TRBD1 or TRBD2 for D (7 bases each). The CDR3 sequence is 14 residues long. The ends were cut back, 4 bases at V and 4 bases at J, with 14 bases in the middle. The germline CDR1 and CDR2 sequences are MGHRA and YSYEKL. DNA of the CDR3: TGCGCCAGCAGCCGACAGGGAGGGGCTTACGAGCAGTACTTC. Its translation is CASSRQGGAYEQYF.

The V gene is TRBV30, the J gene TRBJ2-7, with 10 nucleotides matching TRBD2. The germline V gene has CDR1 GTSNPN and CDR2 SVGIG (reference sequence). The CDR3 totals 14 residues. J lost 10 bases, V lost 3 bases, and 12 bases had no gene match. CDR3: CAWSSTRSGGVQYF. The CDR3 DNA reads TGTGCCTGGAGCTCCACCCGGAGCGGGGGGGTCCAGTACTTC.

This clone was found a few times. CDR3 in DNA: TGCAGCGTTGCCCGCCGGGACTTGGACGAGCAGTACTTC. The encoded protein is CSVARRDLDEQYF. The rearrangement links TRBV29-1 to TRBJ2-7, with D perhaps TRBD2 (6 bases). Germline CDR1 is SQVTM and CDR2 is ANQGSEA. The V gene lost 4 bases and the J gene lost 5 bases, with 15 bases spanning the gap. This CDR3 spans 13 amino acids.

This rearrangement joins TRBV30 to TRBJ2-7; tentatively, D is TRBD1 (5 bases). Germline lookup yields CDR1 GTSNPN and CDR2 SVGIG (reference sequence). Trimming took off 5 bases at V and 3 bases at J, with 14 bases between the two ends. The CDR3 totals 13 residues. The CDR3 is CAWDQGTIYEQYF. CDR3 sequence (DNA): TGTGCCTGGGACCAGGGCACTATCTACGAGCAGTACTTC.

The table lists this clone with a few counts. The chain carries TRBV7-9 and TRBJ1-5, with TRBD1 identical over 7 bases. J was trimmed by 0 bases and V by 6 bases; bases with no gene match: 5. The CDR3 has 15 amino acids. In germline, CDR1 is SEHNR, CDR2 FQNEAQ (reference sequence). CDR3: CASSHDRASNQPQHF. CDR3 sequence (DNA): TGTGCCAGCAGTCACGACAGGGCTAGCAATCAGCCCCAGCATTTT.

This clone was picked up a small number of times. The V call is TRBV29-1, the J call TRBJ1-2; D is possibly TRBD1 (6 bases). CDR3 length: 13 amino acids. V lost 4 bases and J 0 bases, leaving 9 bases between the germline ends. CDR1 is SQVTM and CDR2 is ANQGSEA in the germline V gene. The CDR3 loop reads CSVGQATNYGYTF. For the CDR3, the DNA is TGCAGCGTTGGACAGGCGACTAACTATGGCTACACCTTC.

This clone has just a few counts. This chain connects TRBV18 to TRBJ2-1, with 9 bases matching TRBD2. The germline V gene encodes CDR1 KGHSH and CDR2 LQKENI. V was pared by 0 bases and J by 4 bases, with 7 bases of the junction left unmatched. This CDR3 region has 17 residues. Here the CDR3 DNA reads TGTGCCAGCTCACCACCGCAAGCGGGGGGCAGGTACAATGAGCAGTTCTTC. It encodes CASSPPQAGGRYNEQFF.